The T cell receptor beta chain described here comes from a study of neurological immune-mediated disorders. Findings of the study overall: CDR3 amino acid sequences of expanded clones were not shared across subjects, a result suggesting private repertoires in all groups. The most TCR clonal expansion was seen in HTLV-1-associated myelopathy, whereas the least was seen in multiple sclerosis, below the level in healthy controls.

A total of 2 million PBMCs stored at -80 degrees C provided the unsorted libraries. This clonotype was recorded at least ten times. Its specificity is unknown. Germline V gene sequence: CDR1 LGHDT, CDR2 YNNKEL (reference sequence). V lost 1 base and J lost 1; bases outside the gene matches: 5. There are 16 residues in the CDR3. A single run covered 15-18 subjects with over 160 million TCR-beta sequences. TCRdb recomputed calls from the 5' RACE reads with MiXCR, one row per CDR3 protein. Here the sample spans some 25,000 distinct CDR3 sequences, about 6.3% being singletons. This receptor was identified in a woman between 35 and 50 years old in good health. The sequenced sample was PBMCs. The chain combines TRBV3-1 with TRBJ2-5, with TRBD2 matching 8 bases. The CDR3 here is CASSQGPAGGQETQYF. CDR3 nucleotides: TGTGCCAGCAGCCAAGGACCCGCGGGAGGCCAAGAGACCCAGTACTTC.